These 28 T cell receptor beta chains were all obtained from the same sample, sequenced in a study of identical twins. MiXCR, run by TCRdb on the 5' RACE reads, gives a single entry per CDR3 protein. This table holds about 490,000 distinct CDR3 sequences, 13% to 15% found once. These data are also associated with another study on yellow fever vaccine responses in identical twins.

The specimen sequenced was CD4+ T cells sorted from blood. The receptors stem from a woman aged 18-30 years in good health.

CDR3 in amino acids: CASSRDGGPQYF. The CDR3, as DNA: TGCGCCAGCAGCCGCGACGGGGGCCCCCAGTACTTC. The chain links TRBV5-1 to TRBJ2-5; D is possibly TRBD1 or TRBD2 (6 bases each). CDR3 size: 12 residues. V shed 4 bases and J shed 9 bases, with 13 bases lying between them. Germline V CDR1 and CDR2: SGHRS, YFSETQ.

The chain links TRBV11-2 to TRBJ2-7, with TRBD1 matching 7 bases. V lost 5 bases to trimming and J lost 5 bases; unmatched junction nucleotides: 12. The CDR3 length is 15 residues. Germline loops: CDR1 SGHAT, CDR2 FQNNGV. The CDR3 spells CASSTGAFHSDEQYF. CDR3 in DNA: TGTGCCAGCAGCACAGGGGCTTTCCACTCGGACGAGCAGTACTTC.

The gene calls are TRBV7-8 and TRBJ2-5; 8 bases fit TRBD2. This CDR3 comprises 16 residues. Germline CDR1 is SGHVS and CDR2 is FQNEAQ. With V trimmed by 3 bases and J by 3 bases, 9 bases remained unmatched. DNA of the CDR3: TGTGCCAGCAGCTTTAATAGCGGGGAGGGGGAAGAGACCCAGTACTTC. This gives the protein CASSFNSGEGEETQYF.

This clonotype was seen repeatedly, ten times or more. The V and J genes are TRBV7-8 and TRBJ1-1; D is uncertain. With 1 base removed from V and 8 bases from J, the gap between germline ends came to 8 bases. The CDR3 is made up of 12 amino acids. Germline-derived CDR1 and CDR2 are SGHVS and FQNEAQ. In nucleotides, the CDR3 is TGTGCCAGCAGCTTAGTCGTGGCGGAAGCTTTCTTT. It codes for CASSLVVAEAFF.

This clonotype was found a few times. The V and J genes are TRBV6-5 and TRBJ2-7; 8 bases line up with TRBD1. V shed 2 bases, J shed 3 bases, and the junction held 3 bases outside the gene matches. Germline V gene lookup returns CDR1 MNHEY and CDR2 SVGAGI. The CDR3 spans 14 residues. CDR3 in amino acids: CASSYGQGIYEQYF. CDR3 nucleotide sequence: TGTGCCAGCAGTTACGGACAGGGAATCTACGAGCAGTACTTC.

Only a few counts were recorded for this clonotype. The chain joins TRBV5-1 to TRBJ2-3, with 9 bases fitting TRBD2. J lost 1 base, V lost 0 bases, and 3 bases had no gene match. The CDR3 runs to 16 residues. Germline V CDR1 and CDR2: SGHRS, YFSETQ. CDR3 loop: CASSLGASGGTDTQYF. In DNA, the CDR3 is TGCGCCAGCAGCTTGGGAGCTAGCGGGGGCACAGATACGCAGTATTTT.

V and J are TRBV6-1 and TRBJ2-7; no firm D call. This CDR3 region has 14 residues. V lost 0 bases, J lost 1 base, and 7 bases lay in between. The germline gives CDR1 MNHNS, CDR2 SASEGT. The chain's CDR3 is CASSEATQSYEQYF. DNA for the CDR3: TGTGCCAGCAGTGAAGCCACACAATCCTACGAGCAGTACTTC.

The V gene is TRBV6-5, the J gene TRBJ2-7; 9 nucleotides agree with TRBD1. CDR3 length: 11 amino acids. In germline, CDR1 is MNHEY, CDR2 SVGAGI. V lost 6 bases to trimming and J lost 6 bases; unmatched junction nucleotides: 0. The CDR3 nucleotides are TGTGCCAGCAGACAGGGGGCCGAGCAGTACGTC. Its translation is CASRQGAEQYV.

This clonotype was observed a few times. The chain joins TRBV5-1 to TRBJ2-3; 9 bases are a match to TRBD2. The CDR3 runs to 18 residues. After removal of 0 bases from V and 4 bases from J, the junction contained 12 bases not matched to a gene. Germline CDR1 and CDR2: SGHRS and YFSETQ. The CDR3 sequence: CASSLDGAGGIWADTQYF. CDR3 in DNA: TGCGCCAGCAGCTTGGATGGAGCGGGGGGCATATGGGCAGATACGCAGTATTTT.

This clonotype has more than one count but fewer than ten. The V and J genes are TRBV10-2 and TRBJ2-5; D is unresolved. Germline V CDR1 and CDR2: WSHSY, SAAADI. V was clipped by 6 bases and J by 7 bases, with 15 bases between them. The CDR3 spans 13 residues. The CDR3 spells CASSLTWVGTQYF. CDR3 DNA sequence: TGCGCCAGCAGCCTGACGTGGGTGGGGACCCAGTACTTC.

The chain couples TRBV28 to TRBJ2-1; TRBD1 matches 12 bases. The CDR3 is 16 residues long. From germline, CDR1 is MDHEN and CDR2 SYDVKM. With 3 bases clipped from V and 9 bases from J, the junction kept 9 bases outside the gene matches. The CDR3 loop reads CASSFAPGQGAGEQFF. CDR3 coding DNA: TGTGCCAGCAGTTTTGCACCGGGACAGGGGGCTGGTGAGCAGTTCTTC.

This clonotype showed up just a few times. V and J are TRBV6-2 or TRBV6-3 and TRBJ2-1; 9 bases line up with TRBD2. The CDR3 covers 15 residues. V was pared by 5 bases and J by 2 bases, with 4 bases of the junction left unmatched. Germline-derived CDR1 and CDR2 are MNHEY and SVGEGT. CDR3 protein: CASSRRGGPYNEQFF. Written as DNA, the CDR3 is TGTGCCAGCAGTCGGCGGGGGGGCCCCTACAATGAGCAGTTCTTC.

This chain joins TRBV20-1 and TRBJ2-3; TRBD1 matches at 11 bases. This CDR3 region has 15 residues. Germline CDR1 is DFQATT and CDR2 is SNEGSKA (reference sequence). The junction had 7 bases not matched to a gene; V was cut back by 4 bases and J by 4 bases. The CDR3 spells CSATRTGGISDTQYF. The CDR3 DNA reads as TGCAGTGCTACCAGGACAGGGGGCATTTCAGATACGCAGTATTTT.

The V gene is TRBV2, the J gene TRBJ1-1; no reliable D call. CDR1 is SNHLY and CDR2 is FYNNEI in the germline V gene. Trimming shortened V by 0 bases and J by 2 bases, and 10 bases separated the two germline ends. The CDR3 totals 15 residues. The CDR3 protein is CASSEALTINTEAFF. CDR3 DNA sequence: TGTGCCAGCAGTGAAGCCCTGACTATTAACACTGAAGCTTTCTTT.

V is TRBV27 and J is TRBJ2-5, with TRBD1 matching over 12 bases. The V gene's germline CDR1 is MNHEY and CDR2 SMNVEV (reference sequence). CDR3 length: 19 residues. V shed 4 bases and J 5 bases; nucleotides not matched to a gene: 17. In DNA form, the CDR3 reads TGTGCCAGCAGTTCTAAAGCCCCCGGGACAGGGGGCGGGAAGGAGACCCAGTACTTC. It codes for CASSSKAPGTGGGKETQYF.

This clonotype was seen a single time. J is TRBJ2-5 and V is TRBV7-9; tentatively, D is TRBD2 (6 bases). V gave up 11 bases and J gave up 5 bases, with 12 bases separating them. Germline CDR1 reads SEHNR; CDR2 reads FQNEAQ (reference sequence). This CDR3 contains 11 residues. CDR3 in amino acids: CAWRGFETQYF. CDR3 nucleotides: TGTGCCTGGCGGGGATTCGAGACCCAGTACTTC.

This clonotype was recorded a few times. The chain links TRBV5-1 to TRBJ2-3, with TRBD2 matching over 10 bases. The V gene's germline CDR1 is SGHRS and CDR2 YFSETQ. CDR3 length: 15 residues. V trimming: 6 bases; J trimming: 2 bases; junction bases outside the gene matches: 6. The CDR3 nucleotides are TGCGCCAGCATGCGGACTAGCGGTAACACAGATACGCAGTATTTT. This translates into CASMRTSGNTDTQYF.

This clonotype was detected many times. The chain employs TRBV5-1 and TRBJ1-4, with TRBD1 as a possible D gene (5 bases). The CDR3 is 15 residues long. Germline CDR1 SGHRS, CDR2 YFSETQ. V shed 0 bases and J shed 7 bases, with 13 bases lying between them. The CDR3 sequence: CASSLGGSRGEKLFF. CDR3 bases: TGCGCCAGCAGCTTGGGGGGCAGTAGGGGTGAAAAACTGTTTTTT.

This chain connects TRBV7-2 to TRBJ2-5, with TRBD2 matching over 8 bases. Germline CDR1 reads SGHTA; CDR2 reads FQGNSA. The V gene end was trimmed by 4 bases and the J gene end by 4 bases; junction bases not matched to a gene: 8. The CDR3 spans 15 residues. CDR3 coding DNA: TGTGCCAGCAGCTACCTGCCGGCGGGAGGAGAGACCCAGTACTTC. Amino acids: CASSYLPAGGETQYF.

This chain uses TRBV7-9 with TRBJ2-1; maybe TRBD2 (6 bases). Trimming pared 5 bases from V and 2 bases from J, leaving 16 bases between. This CDR3 comprises 16 residues. Germline V CDR1 and CDR2: SEHNR, FQNEAQ (reference sequence). CDR3 DNA sequence: TGTGCCAGCAGCCCGGCAGGGACTGGCACCTACAATGAGCAGTTCTTC. The encoded protein is CASSPAGTGTYNEQFF.

The gene calls are TRBV18 and TRBJ1-5, with D unresolved. Trimming removed 6 bases from V and 1 base from J, with 7 bases in between. The germline gives CDR1 KGHSH, CDR2 LQKENI. CDR3 size: 13 residues. Here the CDR3 DNA reads TGTGCCAGCTCCGTTCGCAGCAATCAGCCCCAGCATTTT. Amino acid sequence: CASSVRSNQPQHF.

This clonotype has only a few counts. The chain has TRBV4-2 and TRBJ2-4; unclear D gene. CDR3 size: 17 residues. The germline V gene encodes CDR1 LGHNA and CDR2 YNFKEQ. Trimming left V 0 bases short and J 0 bases short, with 12 bases between. The CDR3 loop is CASSQDIKTLAKNIQYF. Written as DNA, the CDR3 is TGTGCCAGCAGCCAAGATATTAAAACCTTAGCCAAAAACATTCAGTACTTC.

This clonotype has more than one count but fewer than ten. V and J are TRBV12-3 or TRBV12-4 and TRBJ2-1; TRBD2 aligns across 9 bases. This CDR3 has 16 residues. Losses at the gene ends were 5 bases for V and 9 bases for J; bases not matched to a gene: 14. CDR3 residues: CASSPRRTSDGREQFF. The CDR3 DNA reads as TGTGCCAGCAGTCCAAGGCGGACTAGCGATGGCCGTGAGCAGTTCTTC.

V and J are TRBV2 and TRBJ1-2; D is undetermined. The germline V gene encodes CDR1 SNHLY and CDR2 FYNNEI. This CDR3 contains 14 residues. Trimming shortened V by 1 base and J by 8 bases, and 14 bases separated the two germline ends. The CDR3 nucleotides are TGTGCCAGCAGTGAAGATGTTAAAGAGAAGGGCTACACCTTC. Its protein product is CASSEDVKEKGYTF.

The chain couples TRBV6-2 or TRBV6-3 to TRBJ1-1; TRBD1 might be the D (5 bases). The CDR3 is made up of 12 amino acids. V was pared by 2 bases and J by 11 bases, with 12 bases between. Per germline, CDR1 MNHEY and CDR2 SVGEGT. The CDR3 bases are TGTGCCAGCAGTTACGGGGGGACCATGGCTTTCTTT. Translating gives CASSYGGTMAFF.

This chain connects TRBV20-1 to TRBJ1-1; maybe TRBD1 (6 bases). The CDR3 extends over 14 amino acids. Per the germline V gene, CDR1 is DFQATT and CDR2 is SNEGSKA (reference sequence). V shed 2 bases and J shed 1 base, with 11 bases lying between them. The CDR3 sequence: CSARRGGANTEAFF. DNA of the CDR3: TGCAGTGCTAGACGGGGGGGCGCGAACACTGAAGCTTTCTTT.

The chain carries TRBV20-1 and TRBJ2-2; the match to TRBD1 covers 8 bases. The CDR3 has 13 amino acids. V lost 5 bases and J lost 7; bases outside the gene matches: 6. Looked up from germline, CDR1 is DFQATT and CDR2 is SNEGSKA (reference sequence). In nucleotides, the CDR3 is TGCAGTGCTCGAACACAGGGGGTCGGGGAGCTGTTTTTT. As protein: CSARTQGVGELFF.

This clonotype appeared a few times. The chain carries TRBV5-6 and TRBJ2-3; 9 bases map to TRBD1. The CDR3 consists of 16 residues. The junction had 3 bases not matched to a gene; V was cut back by 1 base and J by 0 bases. Germline V gene sequence: CDR1 SGHDT, CDR2 YYEEEE. CDR3 protein: CASSLTGQGSTDTQYF. The CDR3 nucleotides read TGTGCCAGCAGCTTGACCGGACAGGGGAGCACAGATACGCAGTATTTT.